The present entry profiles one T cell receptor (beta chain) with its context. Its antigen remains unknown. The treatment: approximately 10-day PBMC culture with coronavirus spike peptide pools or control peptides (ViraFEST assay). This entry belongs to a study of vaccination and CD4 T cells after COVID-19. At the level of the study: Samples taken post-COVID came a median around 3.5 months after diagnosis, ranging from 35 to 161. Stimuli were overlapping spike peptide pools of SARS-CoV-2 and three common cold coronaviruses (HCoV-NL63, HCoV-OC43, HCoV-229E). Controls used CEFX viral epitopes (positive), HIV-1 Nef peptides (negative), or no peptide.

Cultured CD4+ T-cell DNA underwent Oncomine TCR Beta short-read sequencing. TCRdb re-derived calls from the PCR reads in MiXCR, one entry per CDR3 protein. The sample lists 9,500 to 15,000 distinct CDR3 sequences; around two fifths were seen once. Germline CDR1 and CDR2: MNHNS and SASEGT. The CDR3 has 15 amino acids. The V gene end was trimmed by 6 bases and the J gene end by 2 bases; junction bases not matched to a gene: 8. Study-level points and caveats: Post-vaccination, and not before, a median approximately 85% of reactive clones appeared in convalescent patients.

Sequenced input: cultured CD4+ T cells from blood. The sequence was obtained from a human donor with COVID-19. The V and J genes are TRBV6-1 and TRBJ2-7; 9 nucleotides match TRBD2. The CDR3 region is CASRNGGGDTYEQYF. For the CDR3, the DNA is TGTGCCAGCAGAAACGGCGGGGGGGATACCTACGAGCAGTACTTC.